The rows below give T cell receptor beta chains drawn from one sample of a study of naive and memory T cell subsets. TCRdb passed the UMI-ligation and nested PCR reads through MiXCR, listing each CDR3 protein once. The sample includes over 65,000 distinct CDR3 sequences, 8% to 9.5% seen only once; the top ten take 1.2%. Specimen: naive CD8+ T cells from blood. The receptors derive from a human donor in good health. The CDR3 runs from the conserved cysteine through the conserved F or W. The listing skips clone size in some rows; elsewhere it reads once, few, many or a size class.

clone_size v_call cdr3_aa
many TRBV7-9 CASSLVRGLDSPLHF
. TRBV10-2 CASGASGSGNEQFF
many TRBV7-8 CASSSPGETQYF
. TRBV7-9 CASSWTGSHGYTF
few TRBV12-5 CASGLAGGPLAYEQYF
many TRBV20-1 CSDPPQSALNEQFF
few TRBV7-8 CASSFLQEQFF
. TRBV24-1 CATSDFQGRNEQFF
many TRBV29-1 CSVESGGAAVTEAFF
few TRBV24-1 CATGEWGDQANEQFF
. TRBV7-9 CASRPGTSLLGVQETQYF
many TRBV28 CASESNEQFF
few TRBV7-8 CASSPSGDEQYF
few TRBV9 CASSFSGSGTGELFF
few TRBV5-1 CASSLGTARSGLAHEQFF
. TRBV7-6 CASSPPTGPYEQYF
many TRBV29-1 CSVGAGLTYEQYF
few TRBV3-1 CASSQDVGLLSYEQYF
few TRBV6-5 CASSSGQVGEKLFF
many TRBV25-1 CASSEGTGGLYEQYF
. TRBV11-2 CASSLRNPGSKGATQYF
. TRBV12-3/TRBV12-4 CASSLGTLNTEAFF
. TRBV29-1 CSAETGGYEQYF
few TRBV5-1 CASSLNINTEAFF
. TRBV27 CASSYGGRAQYF
many TRBV30 CAWSVRREMNTEAFF
. TRBV24-1 CAPSPDRESTDTQYF
few TRBV29-1 CATGHDNEQFF
many TRBV27 CASSDGGVGGYTF
many TRBV9 CASSVGIAGGNYNEQFF
once TRBV2 CASSEFGLEREVPDTQYF
few TRBV24-1 CAARTGTGANVLTF
many TRBV15 CATSGAGTNGRGEQFF
few TRBV5-8 CASSLVSGEDDYGYTF
many TRBV7-9 CASSDLIAGERSEQFF
few TRBV4-1 CASSQVWRPNQETQYF
few TRBV6-6 CASSRESAGELFF
many TRBV4-3 CASSQDGQPGNTIYF
few TRBV4-3 CASSQAHKSSYNEQFF
many TRBV27 CASSTGIYQPQHF
few TRBV19 CASSGRGSYEQYF
. TRBV10-3 CAISESVGGPYNEQFF
few TRBV6-5 CASSYGFGDGGKTDTQYF
. TRBV29-1 CSGVLPGPSSYEQYF
many TRBV29-1 CSVDPSGSTDTQYF
many TRBV20-1 CSAKVTGGDYGYTF